This entry features one TCR beta chain sequence. This sample stems from a study of blood T cell repertoires in COVID-19. Across the study: In each case, the material was cDNA or gDNA derived from T cells, B-cell-depleted T cells, or PBMCs.

V lost 3 bases to trimming and J lost 10 bases, with 17 bases between them. CDR1 and CDR2 from the germline V gene are SGHDT and YYEEEE. The CDR3 extends over 15 amino acids. In the study's own analysis: The authors estimated nucleated cell counts from reference gene primer amplification. Sequencing was performed with immunoSEQ multiplex PCR; in TCRdb, only in-frame clones are kept and a portion is missing. V, J and clone size reflect that table, while D and trimming were determined from the DNA. The top ten hold roughly 9.8% of the sample, which has roughly 49,000 clones, more than 85% seen once. The sequenced material came from peripheral blood. The rearrangement uses TRBV5-6 and TRBJ1-6; maybe TRBD1 (5 bases). This TCR was recovered from a woman aged 80 or older with acute or convalescent COVID-19. CDR3 sequence reads: CASSSQRRAASPLHF. DNA of the CDR3: TGTGCCAGCAGCTCCCAGCGCAGGGCCGCATCACCCCTCCACTTT.